This is a list of T cell receptor beta chains from one sample in a study of OX40 agonist ivuxolimab in advanced cancers. Assay used: immunoSEQ multiplex PCR; TCRdb lists only in-frame clones, some missing. The sample records around 19,000 clones, over 65% being singletons. Here the sequenced sample was CD4+ or CD8+ T cells sorted from blood, taken in a trial of the OX40 agonist ivuxolimab. Receptors were obtained from an adult with an advanced solid tumor such as melanoma, head and neck, liver or kidney cancer. CDR3s include the opening cysteine and the closing phenylalanine or tryptophan. The order of the fields is CDR3 DNA, CDR3 protein, clone size, D gene, J gene, V gene. The D gene is left open where the match is weak. Size tells how often a clone was seen (once, few, many) or the class of an expanded clone, and some rows leave it out.

cdr3_nt: TGTGCCAGCAGCCTCGGGACTAGCGGGAACACAGATACGCAGTATTTT
cdr3_aa: CASSLGTSGNTDTQYF
clone_size: -
d_call: TRBD2
j_call: TRBJ2-3
v_call: TRBV11-2

cdr3_nt: TGCGCCAGCAGCTTGGCCCGGGGCATTCAAGAGACCCAGTACTTC
cdr3_aa: CASSLARGIQETQYF
clone_size: -
d_call: -
j_call: TRBJ2-5
v_call: TRBV5-1

cdr3_nt: TGTGCCATCAGTGGAGCGGACAGGTTCACTGAAGCTTTCTTT
cdr3_aa: CAISGADRFTEAFF
clone_size: -
d_call: TRBD1
j_call: TRBJ1-1
v_call: TRBV10-3

cdr3_nt: TGTGCCAGCAGCTTCCTGAGGGGCTGGGCGGAGACCCAGTACTTC
cdr3_aa: CASSFLRGWAETQYF
clone_size: -
d_call: -
j_call: TRBJ2-5
v_call: TRBV11-2

cdr3_nt: TGTGCCAGTAGGACAGTAAGCAATTCACCCCTCCACTTT
cdr3_aa: CASRTVSNSPLHF
clone_size: -
d_call: -
j_call: TRBJ1-6
v_call: TRBV19

cdr3_nt: TGTGCCATGGGGCGGGGACCCGACTACGAGCAGTACTTC
cdr3_aa: CAMGRGPDYEQYF
clone_size: -
d_call: -
j_call: TRBJ2-7
v_call: TRBV10-3

cdr3_nt: TGTGCCAGCAGCTCCCCTATAGCGGGGTTCTCCTACAATGAGCAGTTCTTC
cdr3_aa: CASSSPIAGFSYNEQFF
clone_size: -
d_call: TRBD2
j_call: TRBJ2-1
v_call: TRBV7-2

cdr3_nt: TGTGCCAGCAGCTCTACTCAGCGGAACACCGGGGAGCTGTTTTTT
cdr3_aa: CASSSTQRNTGELFF
clone_size: -
d_call: -
j_call: TRBJ2-2
v_call: TRBV5-4

cdr3_nt: TGTGCCAGCAGTAAGGGGGCCCAGGTCCGGGCACAAGAGACCCAGTACTTC
cdr3_aa: CASSKGAQVRAQETQYF
clone_size: -
d_call: TRBD1
j_call: TRBJ2-5
v_call: TRBV28

cdr3_nt: TGTGCCAGCAGCCAAACAGGGTTAGGGGAGACCCAGTACTTC
cdr3_aa: CASSQTGLGETQYF
clone_size: -
d_call: -
j_call: TRBJ2-5
v_call: TRBV5-2

cdr3_nt: TGTGCCAGTAGTCCCAGGAGAACTGAAGCTTTCTTT
cdr3_aa: CASSPRRTEAFF
clone_size: -
d_call: -
j_call: TRBJ1-1
v_call: TRBV19

cdr3_nt: TGTGCCATCAGCGGGGAGGGTAGCGGGGGCCAAGAGACCCAGTACTTC
cdr3_aa: CAISGEGSGGQETQYF
clone_size: few
d_call: TRBD2
j_call: TRBJ2-5
v_call: TRBV10-3

cdr3_nt: TGTGCCAGCAGGGGACAGGGCTTACAGCCCCAGCATTTT
cdr3_aa: CASRGQGLQPQHF
clone_size: -
d_call: TRBD1
j_call: TRBJ1-5
v_call: TRBV27

cdr3_nt: TGTGCCACCCACGGGGCTGGGGCCAACGTCCTGACTTTC
cdr3_aa: CATHGAGANVLTF
clone_size: -
d_call: -
j_call: TRBJ2-6
v_call: TRBV2

cdr3_nt: TGCGCCAGCAGCGCGGGGACAGGGGTAACTAATGAAAAACTGTTTTTT
cdr3_aa: CASSAGTGVTNEKLFF
clone_size: -
d_call: TRBD1
j_call: TRBJ1-4
v_call: TRBV5-1

cdr3_nt: TGTGCCAGCAGCCCCGACTGGCGGCAGGACACTGAAGCTTTCTTT
cdr3_aa: CASSPDWRQDTEAFF
clone_size: -
d_call: -
j_call: TRBJ1-1
v_call: TRBV7-2

cdr3_nt: TGTGCCAGCAGCGGTGGGCCCTTCGATGAGCAGTTCTTC
cdr3_aa: CASSGGPFDEQFF
clone_size: -
d_call: -
j_call: TRBJ2-1
v_call: TRBV6-4

cdr3_nt: TGCGCCAGCAGCCAAGGATTTGAGGTGGGAGTAGCCAAAAACATTCAGTACTTC
cdr3_aa: CASSQGFEVGVAKNIQYF
clone_size: -
d_call: -
j_call: TRBJ2-4
v_call: TRBV4-1

cdr3_nt: TGCGCCAGCAGCTTGGGGCAGGGTCGGGGGGAGCAGTACTTC
cdr3_aa: CASSLGQGRGEQYF
clone_size: -
d_call: -
j_call: TRBJ2-7
v_call: TRBV5-1

cdr3_nt: TGTGCCAGCATTTCTGAGGGGGGCAGGGGAAGTGGCTACACCTTC
cdr3_aa: CASISEGGRGSGYTF
clone_size: -
d_call: -
j_call: TRBJ1-2
v_call: TRBV7-9

cdr3_nt: TGTGCCAGCAGCTTAGCACAAGACAATGAGCAGTTCTTC
cdr3_aa: CASSLAQDNEQFF
clone_size: -
d_call: -
j_call: TRBJ2-1
v_call: TRBV7-8

cdr3_nt: TGTGCCATCAGAACCGGGACAGGGGGCTCCCGGGACACCGGGGAGCTGTTTTTT
cdr3_aa: CAIRTGTGGSRDTGELFF
clone_size: few
d_call: TRBD1
j_call: TRBJ2-2
v_call: TRBV10-3

cdr3_nt: TGTGCCACCGAGGGGAATGGATACGAGCAGTACTTC
cdr3_aa: CATEGNGYEQYF
clone_size: once
d_call: -
j_call: TRBJ2-7
v_call: TRBV19

cdr3_nt: TGTGCCAGCTCACCAAGCGAGAATAATTCACCCCTCCACTTT
cdr3_aa: CASSPSENNSPLHF
clone_size: -
d_call: -
j_call: TRBJ1-6
v_call: TRBV18

cdr3_nt: TGTGCTAGTGGCCGGGGACAGGGAAACTATGGCTACACCTTC
cdr3_aa: CASGRGQGNYGYTF
clone_size: -
d_call: TRBD1
j_call: TRBJ1-2
v_call: TRBV12-5

cdr3_nt: TGTGCCAGCAGCTTAGTTGGTCCCTACGAGCAGTACTTC
cdr3_aa: CASSLVGPYEQYF
clone_size: few
d_call: -
j_call: TRBJ2-7
v_call: TRBV7-2

cdr3_nt: TGTGCCAGCAGCTTGCTCGGGGATGAGCAGTTCTTC
cdr3_aa: CASSLLGDEQFF
clone_size: few
d_call: -
j_call: TRBJ2-1
v_call: TRBV6-4

cdr3_nt: TGTGCCAGCAGCTTATGGGGGGCAGTTGGCACTGAAGCTTTCTTT
cdr3_aa: CASSLWGAVGTEAFF
clone_size: -
d_call: -
j_call: TRBJ1-1
v_call: TRBV11-2

cdr3_nt: TGTGCCAGCAGCCAAGAAGGCCGACTTGGGCCCTACGAGCAGTACTTC
cdr3_aa: CASSQEGRLGPYEQYF
clone_size: -
d_call: -
j_call: TRBJ2-7
v_call: TRBV14

cdr3_nt: TGTGCCAGCAGCTTGCCGGGGGCGGATTCTGGCTACACCTTC
cdr3_aa: CASSLPGADSGYTF
clone_size: -
d_call: -
j_call: TRBJ1-2
v_call: TRBV5-6

cdr3_nt: TGTGCCAGCAGCGTAGACAGGGCCTACTATGGCTACACCTTC
cdr3_aa: CASSVDRAYYGYTF
clone_size: -
d_call: TRBD1
j_call: TRBJ1-2
v_call: TRBV5-5

cdr3_nt: TGCGCCAGCAGACCCATACAGGAAGACACTGAAGCTTTCTTT
cdr3_aa: CASRPIQEDTEAFF
clone_size: -
d_call: -
j_call: TRBJ1-1
v_call: TRBV5-1

cdr3_nt: TGTGCCTGGGCTGAGACAGGAGAAGCTTTCTTT
cdr3_aa: CAWAETGEAFF
clone_size: -
d_call: -
j_call: TRBJ1-1
v_call: TRBV30

cdr3_nt: TGTGCCAGCAGTGAACACCGTAGCACAGATACGCAGTATTTT
cdr3_aa: CASSEHRSTDTQYF
clone_size: -
d_call: -
j_call: TRBJ2-3
v_call: TRBV25-1

cdr3_nt: TGTGCCAGCAGCTTAACGAGGGTCGGGAAGTTCGAGGAGACCCAGTACTTC
cdr3_aa: CASSLTRVGKFEETQYF
clone_size: -
d_call: -
j_call: TRBJ2-5
v_call: TRBV7-3

cdr3_nt: TGTGCCAGCAGCCCCGGGACAGGGCATAGTAGCACTGAAGCTTTCTTT
cdr3_aa: CASSPGTGHSSTEAFF
clone_size: -
d_call: -
j_call: TRBJ1-1
v_call: TRBV21-1

cdr3_nt: TGTGCCAGCAGGGTAGCGGAGGCCACAGATACGCAGTATTTT
cdr3_aa: CASRVAEATDTQYF
clone_size: few
d_call: -
j_call: TRBJ2-3
v_call: TRBV6-1

cdr3_nt: TGTGCCAGCAGTGCCTGGGACAGGGTCTATGGCTACACCTTC
cdr3_aa: CASSAWDRVYGYTF
clone_size: -
d_call: TRBD1
j_call: TRBJ1-2
v_call: TRBV25-1

cdr3_nt: TGTGCCTGGACGAGGGGGGGGGCTTCCTACGAGCAGTACTTC
cdr3_aa: CAWTRGGASYEQYF
clone_size: -
d_call: -
j_call: TRBJ2-7
v_call: TRBV30

cdr3_nt: TGTGCCAGCAGCCCGAAGCCCGGGGAGCTGTTTTTT
cdr3_aa: CASSPKPGELFF
clone_size: -
d_call: -
j_call: TRBJ2-2
v_call: TRBV7-3

cdr3_nt: TGCAGCGGGTGGCTTGATACGCAGTATTTT
cdr3_aa: CSGWLDTQYF
clone_size: -
d_call: -
j_call: TRBJ2-3
v_call: TRBV29-1

cdr3_nt: TGTGCCAGCAGCCAAGGAACAGGGGTTCGAGAGACCCAGTACTTC
cdr3_aa: CASSQGTGVRETQYF
clone_size: -
d_call: TRBD1
j_call: TRBJ2-5
v_call: TRBV4-2

cdr3_nt: TGTGCCTGGAGTGTAGGGGGTGATTACGAGCAGTACTTC
cdr3_aa: CAWSVGGDYEQYF
clone_size: -
d_call: -
j_call: TRBJ2-7
v_call: TRBV30

cdr3_nt: TGTGCCAGCAGTCCTAGGGGCATTAGTTACACAGATACGCAGTATTTT
cdr3_aa: CASSPRGISYTDTQYF
clone_size: -
d_call: -
j_call: TRBJ2-3
v_call: TRBV6-4

cdr3_nt: TGTGCCAGCAGTTACTCCGGCAATGAGCAGTTCTTC
cdr3_aa: CASSYSGNEQFF
clone_size: -
d_call: -
j_call: TRBJ2-1
v_call: TRBV6-5

cdr3_nt: TGTGCCAGCAGTCAATGGGACACCATGAACACTGAAGCTTTCTTT
cdr3_aa: CASSQWDTMNTEAFF
clone_size: once
d_call: -
j_call: TRBJ1-1
v_call: TRBV27

cdr3_nt: TGTGCCATCAGTGAGACGGATACGCAGTATTTT
cdr3_aa: CAISETDTQYF
clone_size: -
d_call: -
j_call: TRBJ2-3
v_call: TRBV10-3

cdr3_nt: TGTGCCAGCAGTCCACGACAGGGAAGAAAGCCCCAGCATTTT
cdr3_aa: CASSPRQGRKPQHF
clone_size: -
d_call: TRBD1
j_call: TRBJ1-5
v_call: TRBV27

cdr3_nt: TGTGCCAGCAGTGAGGGCCGCCAAGAGACCCAGTACTTC
cdr3_aa: CASSEGRQETQYF
clone_size: -
d_call: -
j_call: TRBJ2-5
v_call: TRBV2

cdr3_nt: TGTGCCAGCAGTTCCGACAGAGGTTATAGCAATCAGCCCCAGCATTTT
cdr3_aa: CASSSDRGYSNQPQHF
clone_size: -
d_call: -
j_call: TRBJ1-5
v_call: TRBV27

cdr3_nt: TGTGCCAGCAGTGTGGGGCCCTACAATGAGCAGTTCTTC
cdr3_aa: CASSVGPYNEQFF
clone_size: -
d_call: -
j_call: TRBJ2-1
v_call: TRBV6-1

cdr3_nt: TGTGCCACCTACAGCGTTAATAATTCACCCCTCCACTTT
cdr3_aa: CATYSVNNSPLHF
clone_size: -
d_call: -
j_call: TRBJ1-6
v_call: TRBV28

cdr3_nt: TGTGCCAGCAGTGGGGAGGGGACTCCGAATCATGAGCAGTTCTTC
cdr3_aa: CASSGEGTPNHEQFF
clone_size: -
d_call: TRBD2
j_call: TRBJ2-1
v_call: TRBV6-1

cdr3_nt: TGTGCCAGCAATGACAACCCCTATAATTCACCCCTCCACTTT
cdr3_aa: CASNDNPYNSPLHF
clone_size: -
d_call: -
j_call: TRBJ1-6
v_call: TRBV6-5

cdr3_nt: TGTGCCAGCAGTTTACTAGCGGGGGGCGAGCAGTTCTTC
cdr3_aa: CASSLLAGGEQFF
clone_size: -
d_call: TRBD2
j_call: TRBJ2-1
v_call: TRBV27

cdr3_nt: TGTGCCAGCAGTGAAGACAGGGAAGCTTTCTTT
cdr3_aa: CASSEDREAFF
clone_size: -
d_call: -
j_call: TRBJ1-1
v_call: TRBV6-5

cdr3_nt: TGTGCCAGCAGTGAATCCAGGGTAAACACTGAAGCTTTCTTT
cdr3_aa: CASSESRVNTEAFF
clone_size: -
d_call: -
j_call: TRBJ1-1
v_call: TRBV6-5

cdr3_nt: TGCGCCAGCAGCCAAGCAGGCGTTTACGAGCAGTACTTC
cdr3_aa: CASSQAGVYEQYF
clone_size: -
d_call: -
j_call: TRBJ2-7
v_call: TRBV4-1

cdr3_nt: TGTGCCAGCAGCGATGGACAGGGGCCCACCTACGAGCAGTACTTC
cdr3_aa: CASSDGQGPTYEQYF
clone_size: -
d_call: TRBD1
j_call: TRBJ2-7
v_call: TRBV11-1